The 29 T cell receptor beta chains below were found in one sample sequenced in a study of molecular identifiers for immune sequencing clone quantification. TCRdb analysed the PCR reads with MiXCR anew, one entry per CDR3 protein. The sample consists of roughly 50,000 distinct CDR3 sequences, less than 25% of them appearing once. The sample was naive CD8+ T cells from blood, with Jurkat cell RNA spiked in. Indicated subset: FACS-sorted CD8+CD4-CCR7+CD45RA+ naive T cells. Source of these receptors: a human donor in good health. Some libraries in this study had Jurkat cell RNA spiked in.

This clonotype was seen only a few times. The CDR3 bases are TGTGCCAGCAGCCCGACTTTACGGGGCACTGAAGCTTTCTTT. Its translation: CASSPTLRGTEAFF. The chain links TRBV27 to TRBJ1-1; D gene ambiguous. V lost 6 bases and J lost 4, with 15 bases in between. This CDR3 region has 14 residues. CDR1 and CDR2 (germline): MNHEY, SMNVEV (reference sequence).

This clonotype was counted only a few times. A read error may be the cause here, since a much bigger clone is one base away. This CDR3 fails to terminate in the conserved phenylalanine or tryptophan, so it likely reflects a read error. Written as DNA, the CDR3 is TGCGCCAGCAGCCAAAGCATAGCGGGGGGGCCTGTCACAGATACGCAGTATCTT. Amino acid sequence: CASSQSIAGGPVTDTQYL. V usage is TRBV4-1 and J usage is TRBJ2-3; 11 nucleotides align to TRBD2. Germline-derived CDR1 and CDR2 are MGHRA and YSYEKL. The CDR3 runs to 18 residues. Trimming at V came to 2 bases and at J to 2 bases, leaving 9 bases not matched to a gene.

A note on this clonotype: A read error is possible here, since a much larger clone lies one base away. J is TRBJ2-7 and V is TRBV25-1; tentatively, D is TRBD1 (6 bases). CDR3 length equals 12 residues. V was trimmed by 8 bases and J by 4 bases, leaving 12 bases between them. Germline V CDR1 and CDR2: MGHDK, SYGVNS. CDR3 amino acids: CASGQTAYEQYF. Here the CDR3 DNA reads TGTGCCAGCGGACAGACGGCGTACGAGCAGTACTTC.

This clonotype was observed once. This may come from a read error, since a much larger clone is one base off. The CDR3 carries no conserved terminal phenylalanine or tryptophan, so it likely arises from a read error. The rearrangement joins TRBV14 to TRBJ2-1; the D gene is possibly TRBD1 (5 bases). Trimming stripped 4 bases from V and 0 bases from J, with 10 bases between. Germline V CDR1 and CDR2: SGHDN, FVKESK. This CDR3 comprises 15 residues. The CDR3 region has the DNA TGTGCCAGCAGCCCCAGGGTTAGCTCCTACAATGAGCAGTTCCTC. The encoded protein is CASSPRVSSYNEQFL.

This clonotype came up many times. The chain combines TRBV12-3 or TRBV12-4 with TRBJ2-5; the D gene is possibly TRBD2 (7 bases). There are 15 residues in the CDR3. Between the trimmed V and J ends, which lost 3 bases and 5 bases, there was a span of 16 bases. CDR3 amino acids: CASSFAGAGLETQYF. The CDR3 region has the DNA TGTGCCAGCAGTTTCGCGGGGGCCGGCTTGGAGACCCAGTACTTC.

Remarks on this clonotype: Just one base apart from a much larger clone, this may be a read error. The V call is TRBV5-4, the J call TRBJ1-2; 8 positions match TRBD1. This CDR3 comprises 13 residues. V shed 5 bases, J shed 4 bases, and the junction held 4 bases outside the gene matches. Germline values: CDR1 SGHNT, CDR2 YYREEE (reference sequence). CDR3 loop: CASSSDRGYGYTF. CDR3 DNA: TGTGCCAGCAGTTCAGACAGGGGCTATGGCTACACCTTC.

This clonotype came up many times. The CDR3 sequence is CASSHAAGGFQETQYF. The CDR3 DNA reads TGCGCCAGCAGCCATGCCGCAGGGGGTTTCCAAGAGACCCAGTACTTC. The chain combines TRBV4-3 with TRBJ2-5, with 7 nucleotides matching TRBD1. Looked up from germline, CDR1 is LGHNA and CDR2 is YSLEER. The trim removed 3 bases at V and 1 base at J, leaving 8 bases unmatched. This CDR3 contains 16 residues.

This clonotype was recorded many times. The DNA for the CDR3 is TGTGCCAGCAGTGGAGGACTGCCAGGGGGCGAGCAGTACTTC. Protein: CASSGGLPGGEQYF. The gene calls are TRBV25-1 and TRBJ2-7; 7 nucleotides agree with TRBD1. Germline CDR1 MGHDK, CDR2 SYGVNS. V lost 4 bases and J lost 6; bases outside the gene matches: 9. The CDR3 spans 14 residues.

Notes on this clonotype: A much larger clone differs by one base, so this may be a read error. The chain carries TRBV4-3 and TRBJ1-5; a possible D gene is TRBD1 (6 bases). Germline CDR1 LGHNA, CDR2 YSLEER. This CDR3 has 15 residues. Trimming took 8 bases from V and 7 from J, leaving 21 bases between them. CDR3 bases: TGCGCCAGCCGCCCCCAGGGGACTCCCGGGCAGCCCCAGCATTTT. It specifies CASRPQGTPGQPQHF.

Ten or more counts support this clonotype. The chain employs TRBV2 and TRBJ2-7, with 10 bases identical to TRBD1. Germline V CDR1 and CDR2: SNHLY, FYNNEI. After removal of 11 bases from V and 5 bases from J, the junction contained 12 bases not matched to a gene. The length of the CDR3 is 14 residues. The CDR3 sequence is CASTSGTGANEQYF. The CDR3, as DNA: TGTGCCTCGACTTCCGGGACAGGGGCCAACGAGCAGTACTTC.

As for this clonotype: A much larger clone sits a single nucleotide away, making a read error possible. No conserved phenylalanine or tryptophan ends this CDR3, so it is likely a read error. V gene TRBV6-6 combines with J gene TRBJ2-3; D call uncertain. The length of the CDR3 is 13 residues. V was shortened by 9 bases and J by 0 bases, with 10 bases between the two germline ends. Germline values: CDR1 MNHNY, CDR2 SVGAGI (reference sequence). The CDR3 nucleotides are TGTGCCAGTCTACTTTATAGCACAGATACGCAGTATGTT. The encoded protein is CASLLYSTDTQYV.

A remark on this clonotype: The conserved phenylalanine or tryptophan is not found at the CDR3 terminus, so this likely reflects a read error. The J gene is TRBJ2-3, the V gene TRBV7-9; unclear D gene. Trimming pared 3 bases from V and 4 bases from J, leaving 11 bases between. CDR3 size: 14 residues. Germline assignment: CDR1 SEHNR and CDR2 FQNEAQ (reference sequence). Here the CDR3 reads CASSFRLDADTQYV. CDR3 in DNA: TGTGCCAGCAGCTTTCGCCTAGATGCAGATACGCAGTATGTT.

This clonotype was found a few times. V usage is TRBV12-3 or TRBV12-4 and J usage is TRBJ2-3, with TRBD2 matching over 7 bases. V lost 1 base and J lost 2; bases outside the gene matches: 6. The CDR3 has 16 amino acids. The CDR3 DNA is TGTGCCAGCAGTTTAGTCGCGGCGGGAGCCACAGATACGCAGTATTTT. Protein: CASSLVAAGATDTQYF.

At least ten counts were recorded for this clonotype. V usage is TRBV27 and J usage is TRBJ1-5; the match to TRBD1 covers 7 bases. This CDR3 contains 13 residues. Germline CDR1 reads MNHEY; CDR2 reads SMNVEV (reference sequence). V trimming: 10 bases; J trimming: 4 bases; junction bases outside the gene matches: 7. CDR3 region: CATGDRTNQPQHF. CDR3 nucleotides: TGTGCCACCGGGGACAGAACAAATCAGCCCCAGCATTTT.

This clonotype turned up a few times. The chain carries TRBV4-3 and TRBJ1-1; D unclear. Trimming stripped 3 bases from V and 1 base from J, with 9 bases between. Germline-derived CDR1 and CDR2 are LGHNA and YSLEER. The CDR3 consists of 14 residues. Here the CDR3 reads CASSQIQKNTEAFF. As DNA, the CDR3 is TGCGCCAGCAGCCAGATACAGAAGAACACTGAAGCTTTCTTT.

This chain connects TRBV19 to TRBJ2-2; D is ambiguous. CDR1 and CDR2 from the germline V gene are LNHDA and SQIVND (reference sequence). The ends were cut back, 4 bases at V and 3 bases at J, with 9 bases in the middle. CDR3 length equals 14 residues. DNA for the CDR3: TGTGCCAGTAGTACTAGGCAGGACACCGGGGAGCTGTTTTTT. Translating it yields CASSTRQDTGELFF.

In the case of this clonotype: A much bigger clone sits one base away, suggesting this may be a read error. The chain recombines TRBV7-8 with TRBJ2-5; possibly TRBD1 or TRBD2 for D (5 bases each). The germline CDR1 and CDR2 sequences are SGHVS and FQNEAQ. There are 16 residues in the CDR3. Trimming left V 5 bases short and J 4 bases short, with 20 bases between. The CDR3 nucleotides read TGTGCCAGCAGCCACTTATGGGGACCGGGTCCAGAGACCCAGTACTTC. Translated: CASSHLWGPGPETQYF.

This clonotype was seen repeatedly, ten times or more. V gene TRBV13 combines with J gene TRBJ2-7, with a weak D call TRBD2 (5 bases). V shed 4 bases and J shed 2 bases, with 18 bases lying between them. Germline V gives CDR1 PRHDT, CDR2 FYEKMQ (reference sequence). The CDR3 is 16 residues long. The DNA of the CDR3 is TGTGCCAGCAGCTCCCCGGGAAAAATAGGCGCCTACGAGCAGTACTTC. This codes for CASSSPGKIGAYEQYF.

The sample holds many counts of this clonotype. The CDR3 sequence is CASSQSGQIYEQYF. The CDR3 DNA reads as TGTGCCAGCAGCCAATCCGGACAGATCTACGAGCAGTACTTC. The chain is built from TRBV7-9 and TRBJ2-7; D is possibly TRBD1 (6 bases). Trimming shortened V by 5 bases and J by 3 bases, and 14 bases separated the two germline ends. This CDR3 has 14 residues. CDR1 and CDR2 from the germline V gene are SEHNR and FQNEAQ (reference sequence).

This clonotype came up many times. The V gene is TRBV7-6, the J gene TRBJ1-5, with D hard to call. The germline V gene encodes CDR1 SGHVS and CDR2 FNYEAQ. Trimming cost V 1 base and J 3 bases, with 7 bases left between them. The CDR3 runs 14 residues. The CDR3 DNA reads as TGTGCCAGCAGCTTAGATGGCAACAATCAGCCCCAGCATTTT. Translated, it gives CASSLDGNNQPQHF.

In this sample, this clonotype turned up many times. This CDR3 reads CASSQLAGGQTDTQYF. The CDR3 nucleotides are TGCGCCAGCAGCCAACTAGCGGGGGGCCAGACAGATACGCAGTATTTT. The chain has TRBV4-1 and TRBJ2-3, with 11 nucleotides matching TRBD2. The V segment lost 2 bases and the J segment 3 bases; nucleotides outside the gene matches: 4. The CDR3 loop spans 16 amino acids. Germline V gives CDR1 MGHRA, CDR2 YSYEKL.

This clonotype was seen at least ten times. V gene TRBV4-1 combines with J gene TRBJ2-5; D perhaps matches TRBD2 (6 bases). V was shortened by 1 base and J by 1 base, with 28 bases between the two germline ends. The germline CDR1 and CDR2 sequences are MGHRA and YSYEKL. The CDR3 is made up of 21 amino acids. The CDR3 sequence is CASSQGIAAGFKPSSQETQYF. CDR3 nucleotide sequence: TGCGCCAGCAGCCAAGGCATAGCGGCCGGGTTTAAGCCTTCATCCCAAGAGACCCAGTACTTC.

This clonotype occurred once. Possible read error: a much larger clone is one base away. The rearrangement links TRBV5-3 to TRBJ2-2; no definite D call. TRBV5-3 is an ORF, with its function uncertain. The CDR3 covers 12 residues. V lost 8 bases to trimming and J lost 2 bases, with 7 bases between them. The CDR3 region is CASGSNTGELFF. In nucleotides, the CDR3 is TGTGCCAGCGGCTCCAACACCGGGGAGCTGTTTTTT.

CDR3 loop: CASSYSPPGRLNTEAFF. CDR3 DNA: TGTGCCAGCAGTTACTCACCCCCTGGCAGATTGAACACTGAAGCTTTCTTT. This sequence joins TRBV6-2 or TRBV6-3 and TRBJ1-1; no firm D call. CDR3 length: 17 amino acids. Germline V gene sequence: CDR1 MNHEY, CDR2 SVGEGT. V lost 0 bases and J 0 bases, leaving 14 bases between the germline ends.

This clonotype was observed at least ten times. The CDR3 loop is CASSTGTGWDTQYF. In DNA, the CDR3 is TGTGCCAGCAGTACCGGGACAGGGTGGGATACGCAGTATTTT. V gene TRBV12-3 or TRBV12-4 combines with J gene TRBJ2-3; 9 bases fit TRBD1. Trimming cost V 5 bases and J 6 bases; bases outside gene matches: 6. This CDR3 is built from 14 residues.

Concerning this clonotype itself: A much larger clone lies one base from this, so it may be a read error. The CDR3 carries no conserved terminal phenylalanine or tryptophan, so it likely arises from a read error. CDR3 nucleotide sequence: TGCAGCGTTGAGCGGGGTTACCAAGAGACCCAGTACTCC. Protein product: CSVERGYQETQYS. The J gene is TRBJ2-5, the V gene TRBV29-1; D may be TRBD2 (6 bases). This CDR3 is built from 13 residues. V lost 3 bases to trimming and J lost 0 bases, with 8 bases between them. The germline V gene has CDR1 SQVTM and CDR2 ANQGSEA.

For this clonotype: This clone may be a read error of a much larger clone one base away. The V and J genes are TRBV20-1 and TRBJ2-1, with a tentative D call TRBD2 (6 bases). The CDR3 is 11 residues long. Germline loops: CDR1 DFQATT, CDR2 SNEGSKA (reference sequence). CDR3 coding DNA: TGCAGTGCTAGTTTAGCGGAGGAGCAGATCTTC. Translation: CSASLAEEQIF.

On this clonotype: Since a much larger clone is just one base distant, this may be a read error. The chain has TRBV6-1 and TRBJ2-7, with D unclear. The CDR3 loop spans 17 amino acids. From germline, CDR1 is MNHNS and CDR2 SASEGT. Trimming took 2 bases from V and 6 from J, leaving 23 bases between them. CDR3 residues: CASSEIPATAKEGEQYF. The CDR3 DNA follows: TGTGCCAGCAGTGAAATCCCTGCCACCGCGAAGGAAGGCGAGCAGTACTTC.

CDR3 region: CASSVIVRFAVAFF. The CDR3 region has the DNA TGTGCCAGCAGCGTGATCGTCAGATTCGCTGTAGCTTTCTTT. The J gene is TRBJ1-1, the V gene TRBV9, with D unresolved. Per the germline V gene, CDR1 is SGDLS and CDR2 is YYNGEE. The CDR3 is 14 residues long. V lost 2 bases and J lost 10, with 18 bases in between.